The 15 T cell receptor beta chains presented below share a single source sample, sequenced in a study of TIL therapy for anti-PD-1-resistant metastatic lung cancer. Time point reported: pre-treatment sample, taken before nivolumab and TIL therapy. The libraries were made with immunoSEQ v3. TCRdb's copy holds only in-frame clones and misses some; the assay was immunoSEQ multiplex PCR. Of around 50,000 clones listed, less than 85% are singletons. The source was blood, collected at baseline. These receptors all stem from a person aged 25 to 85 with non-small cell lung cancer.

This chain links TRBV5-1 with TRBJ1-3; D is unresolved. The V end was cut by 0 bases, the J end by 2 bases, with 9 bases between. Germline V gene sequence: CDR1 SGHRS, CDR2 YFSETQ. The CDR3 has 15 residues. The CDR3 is CASSLGLLAGNTIYF. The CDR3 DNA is TGCGCCAGCAGCTTGGGACTCCTCGCTGGAAACACCATATATTTT.

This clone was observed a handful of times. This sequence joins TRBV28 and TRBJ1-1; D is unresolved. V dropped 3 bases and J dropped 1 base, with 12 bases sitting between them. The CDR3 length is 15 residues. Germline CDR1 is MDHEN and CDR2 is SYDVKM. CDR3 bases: TGTGCCAGCAGTTTTGATTGGGCGGGGAACACTGAAGCTTTCTTT. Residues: CASSFDWAGNTEAFF.

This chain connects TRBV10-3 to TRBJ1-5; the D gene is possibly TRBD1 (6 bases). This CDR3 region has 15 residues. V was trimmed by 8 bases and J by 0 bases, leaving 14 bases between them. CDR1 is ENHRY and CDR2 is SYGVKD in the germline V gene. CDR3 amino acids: CAIWAGAYSNQPQHF. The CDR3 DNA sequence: TGTGCCATCTGGGCAGGGGCTTATAGCAATCAGCCCCAGCATTTT.

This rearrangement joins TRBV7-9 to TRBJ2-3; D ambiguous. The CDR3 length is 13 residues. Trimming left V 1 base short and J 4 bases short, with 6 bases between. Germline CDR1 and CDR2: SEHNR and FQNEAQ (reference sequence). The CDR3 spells CASSLGEPDTQYF. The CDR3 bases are TGTGCCAGCAGCTTAGGGGAACCAGATACGCAGTATTTT.

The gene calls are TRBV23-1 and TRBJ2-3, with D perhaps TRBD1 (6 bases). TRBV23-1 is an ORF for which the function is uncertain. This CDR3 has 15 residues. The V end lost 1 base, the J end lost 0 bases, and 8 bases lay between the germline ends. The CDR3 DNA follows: TGCGCCAGCAGTCAATTCCAGGGGAGCACAGATACGCAGTATTTT. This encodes CASSQFQGSTDTQYF.

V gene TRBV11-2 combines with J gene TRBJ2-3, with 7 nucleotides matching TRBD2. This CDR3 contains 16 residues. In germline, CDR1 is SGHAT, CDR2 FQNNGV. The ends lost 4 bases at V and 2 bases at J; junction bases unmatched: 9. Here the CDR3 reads CASSSIGGRDTDTQYF. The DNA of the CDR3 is TGTGCCAGCAGCTCCATCGGGGGGAGGGACACAGATACGCAGTATTTT.

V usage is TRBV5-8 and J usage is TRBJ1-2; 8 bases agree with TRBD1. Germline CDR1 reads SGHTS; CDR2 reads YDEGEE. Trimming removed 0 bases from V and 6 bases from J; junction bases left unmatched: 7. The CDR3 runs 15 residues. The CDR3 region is CASSLAGTGRDGYTF. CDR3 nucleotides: TGTGCCAGCAGCTTGGCCGGGACAGGAAGGGATGGCTACACCTTC.

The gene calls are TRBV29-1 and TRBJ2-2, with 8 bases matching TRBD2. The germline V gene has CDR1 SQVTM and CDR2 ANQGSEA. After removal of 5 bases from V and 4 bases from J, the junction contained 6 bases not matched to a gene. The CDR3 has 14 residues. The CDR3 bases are TGCAGCGTTTGGAGCGGGAGTCTCACCGGGGAGCTGTTTTTT. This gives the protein CSVWSGSLTGELFF.

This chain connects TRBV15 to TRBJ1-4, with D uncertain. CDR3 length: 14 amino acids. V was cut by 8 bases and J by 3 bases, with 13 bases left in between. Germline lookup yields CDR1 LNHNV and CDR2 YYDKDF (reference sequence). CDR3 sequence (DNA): TGTGCCACCCAAGAGAACAGAGCTAATGAAAAACTGTTTTTT. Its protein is CATQENRANEKLFF. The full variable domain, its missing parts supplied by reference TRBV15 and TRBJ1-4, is DAMVIQNPRYQVTQFGKPVTLSCSQTLNHNVMYWYQQKSSQAPKLLFHYYDKDFNNEADTPDNFQSRRPNTSFCFLDIRSPGLGDTAMYLCATQENRANEKLFFGSGTQLSVL.

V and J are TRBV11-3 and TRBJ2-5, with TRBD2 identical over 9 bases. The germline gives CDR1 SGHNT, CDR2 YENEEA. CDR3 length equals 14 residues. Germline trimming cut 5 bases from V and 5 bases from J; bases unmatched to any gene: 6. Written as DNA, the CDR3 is TGTGCCAGCAGCCAATTCGCGGGGGGGGAGACCCAGTACTTC. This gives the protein CASSQFAGGETQYF.

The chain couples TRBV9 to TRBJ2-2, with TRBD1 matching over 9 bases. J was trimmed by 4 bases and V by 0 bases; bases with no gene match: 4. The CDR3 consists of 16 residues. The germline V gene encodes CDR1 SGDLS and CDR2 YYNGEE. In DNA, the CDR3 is TGTGCCAGCAGCGTAGCTTGGACAGGGGTCACCGGGGAGCTGTTTTTT. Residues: CASSVAWTGVTGELFF.

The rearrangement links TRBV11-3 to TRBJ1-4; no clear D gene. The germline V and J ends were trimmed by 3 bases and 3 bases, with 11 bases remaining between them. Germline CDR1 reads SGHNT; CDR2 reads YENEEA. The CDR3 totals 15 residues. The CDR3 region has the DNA TGTGCCAGCAGCTTCAGACGGGGATCTAATGAAAAACTGTTTTTT. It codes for CASSFRRGSNEKLFF.

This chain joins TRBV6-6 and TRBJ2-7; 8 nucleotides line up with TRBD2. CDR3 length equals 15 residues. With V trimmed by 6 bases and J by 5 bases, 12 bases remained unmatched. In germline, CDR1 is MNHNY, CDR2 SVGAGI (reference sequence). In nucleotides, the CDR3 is TGTGCCAGCAGCCGCAGAGCGGGAGAATCCCACGAGCAGTACTTC. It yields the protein CASSRRAGESHEQYF.

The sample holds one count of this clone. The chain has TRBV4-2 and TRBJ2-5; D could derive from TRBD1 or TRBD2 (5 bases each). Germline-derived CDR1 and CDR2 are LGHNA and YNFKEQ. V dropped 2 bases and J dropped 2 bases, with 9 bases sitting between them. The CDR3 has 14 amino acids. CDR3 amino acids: CASSQRGEQETQYF. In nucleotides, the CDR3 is TGTGCCAGCAGCCAAAGGGGAGAACAAGAGACCCAGTACTTC.

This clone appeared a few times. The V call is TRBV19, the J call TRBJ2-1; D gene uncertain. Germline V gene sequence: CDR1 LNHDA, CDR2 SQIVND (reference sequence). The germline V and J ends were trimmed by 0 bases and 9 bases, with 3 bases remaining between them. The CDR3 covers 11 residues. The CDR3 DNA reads TGTGCCAGTAGTATAGAAACTGAGCAGTTCTTC. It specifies CASSIETEQFF.